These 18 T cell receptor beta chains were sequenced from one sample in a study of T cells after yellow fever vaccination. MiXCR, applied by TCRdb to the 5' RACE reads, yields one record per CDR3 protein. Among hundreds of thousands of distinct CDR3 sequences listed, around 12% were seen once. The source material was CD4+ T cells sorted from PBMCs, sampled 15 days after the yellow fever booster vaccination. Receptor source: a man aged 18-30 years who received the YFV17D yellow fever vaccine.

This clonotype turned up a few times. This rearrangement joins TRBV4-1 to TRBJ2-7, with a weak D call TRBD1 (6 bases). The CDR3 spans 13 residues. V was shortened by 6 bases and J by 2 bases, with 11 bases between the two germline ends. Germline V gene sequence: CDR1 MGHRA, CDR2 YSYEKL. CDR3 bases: TGCGCCAGCAGGCCACAGGGCACCTACGAGCAGTACTTC. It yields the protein CASRPQGTYEQYF.

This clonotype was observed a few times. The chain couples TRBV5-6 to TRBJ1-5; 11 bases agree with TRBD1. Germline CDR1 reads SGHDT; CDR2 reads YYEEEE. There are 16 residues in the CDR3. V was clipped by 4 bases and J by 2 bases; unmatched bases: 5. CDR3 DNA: TGTGCCAGCAGCGCGGACAGGGGGCTTCGCAATCAGCCCCAGCATTTT. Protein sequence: CASSADRGLRNQPQHF.

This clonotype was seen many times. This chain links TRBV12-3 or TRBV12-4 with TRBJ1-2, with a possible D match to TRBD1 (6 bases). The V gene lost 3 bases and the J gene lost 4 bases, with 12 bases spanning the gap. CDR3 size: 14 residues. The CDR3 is CASSLGARRYGYTF. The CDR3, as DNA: TGTGCCAGCAGTTTGGGGGCCCGGCGCTATGGCTACACCTTC.

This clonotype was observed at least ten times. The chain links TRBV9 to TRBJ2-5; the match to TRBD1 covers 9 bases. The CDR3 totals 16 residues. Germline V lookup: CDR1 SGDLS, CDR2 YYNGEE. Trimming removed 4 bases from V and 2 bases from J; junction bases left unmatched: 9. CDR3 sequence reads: CASSLSGQGEQETQYF. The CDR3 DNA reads TGTGCCAGCAGCCTCTCGGGACAGGGTGAACAAGAGACCCAGTACTTC.

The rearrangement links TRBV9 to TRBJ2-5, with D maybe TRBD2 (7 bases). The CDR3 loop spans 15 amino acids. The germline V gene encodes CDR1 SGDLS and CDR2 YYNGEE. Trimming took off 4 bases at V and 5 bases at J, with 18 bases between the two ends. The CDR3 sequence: CASSSTGGQHETQYF. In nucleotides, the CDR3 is TGTGCCAGCAGCTCCACGGGGGGCCAACACGAGACCCAGTACTTC.

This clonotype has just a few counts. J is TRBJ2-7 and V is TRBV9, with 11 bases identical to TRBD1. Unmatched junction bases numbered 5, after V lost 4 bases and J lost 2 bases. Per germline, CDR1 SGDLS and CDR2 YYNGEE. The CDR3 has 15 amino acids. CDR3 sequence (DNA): TGTGCCAGCAGCTCCGGACAGGGGGCCCCCTACGAGCAGTACTTC. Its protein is CASSSGQGAPYEQYF.

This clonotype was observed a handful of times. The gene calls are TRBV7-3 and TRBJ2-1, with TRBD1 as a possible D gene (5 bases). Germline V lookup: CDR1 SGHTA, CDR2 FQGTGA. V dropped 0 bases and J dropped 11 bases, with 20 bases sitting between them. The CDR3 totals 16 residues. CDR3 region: CASSLTFPGPSNQQFF. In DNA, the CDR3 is TGTGCCAGCAGCTTAACGTTCCCAGGGCCTAGTAATCAGCAGTTCTTC.

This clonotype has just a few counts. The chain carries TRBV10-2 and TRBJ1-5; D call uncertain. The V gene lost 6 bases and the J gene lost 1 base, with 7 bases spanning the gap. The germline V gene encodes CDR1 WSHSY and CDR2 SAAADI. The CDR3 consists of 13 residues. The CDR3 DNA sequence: TGCGCCAGCAGACCCGACAGCAATCAGCCCCAGCATTTT. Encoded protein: CASRPDSNQPQHF.

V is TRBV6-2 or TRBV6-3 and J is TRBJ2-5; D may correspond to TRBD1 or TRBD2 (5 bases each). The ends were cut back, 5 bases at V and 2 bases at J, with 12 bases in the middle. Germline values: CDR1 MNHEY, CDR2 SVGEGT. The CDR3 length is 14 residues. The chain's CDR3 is CASSPSGRQETQYF. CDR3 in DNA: TGTGCCAGCAGTCCTTCGGGACGGCAAGAGACCCAGTACTTC.

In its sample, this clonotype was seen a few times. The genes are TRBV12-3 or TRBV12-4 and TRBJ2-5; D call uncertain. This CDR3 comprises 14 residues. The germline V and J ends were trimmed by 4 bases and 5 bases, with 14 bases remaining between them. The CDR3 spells CASSWSQASETQYF. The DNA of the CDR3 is TGTGCCAGCAGTTGGTCCCAGGCATCGGAGACCCAGTACTTC.

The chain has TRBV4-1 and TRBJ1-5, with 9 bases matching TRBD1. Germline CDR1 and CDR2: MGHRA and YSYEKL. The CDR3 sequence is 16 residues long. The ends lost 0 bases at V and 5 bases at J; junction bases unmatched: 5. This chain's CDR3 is CASSQDGGQGYQPQHF. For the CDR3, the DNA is TGCGCCAGCAGCCAAGATGGGGGACAGGGCTATCAGCCCCAGCATTTT.

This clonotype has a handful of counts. The chain's CDR3 is CASSQHQTQYF. CDR3 sequence (DNA): TGTGCCAGCAGCCAACACCAAACGCAGTATTTT. The chain employs TRBV14 and TRBJ2-3; D gene ambiguous. Germline V CDR1 and CDR2: SGHDN, FVKESK. The CDR3 is 11 amino acids. The V end lost 2 bases, the J end lost 9 bases, and 6 bases lay between the germline ends.

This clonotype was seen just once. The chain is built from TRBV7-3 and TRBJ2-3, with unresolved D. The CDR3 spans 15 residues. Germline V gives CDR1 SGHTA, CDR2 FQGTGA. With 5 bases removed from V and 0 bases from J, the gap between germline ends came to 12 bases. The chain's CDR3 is CASSPSYLSTDTQYF. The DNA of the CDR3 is TGTGCCAGCAGCCCCTCCTACCTTAGCACAGATACGCAGTATTTT.

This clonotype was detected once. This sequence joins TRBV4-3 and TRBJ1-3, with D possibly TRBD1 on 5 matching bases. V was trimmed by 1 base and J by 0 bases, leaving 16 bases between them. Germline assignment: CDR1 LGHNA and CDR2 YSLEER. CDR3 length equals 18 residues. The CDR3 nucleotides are TGCGCCAGCAGCCAAGCACCAAGGGGCCCCTTCTCTGGAAACACCATATATTTT. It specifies CASSQAPRGPFSGNTIYF.

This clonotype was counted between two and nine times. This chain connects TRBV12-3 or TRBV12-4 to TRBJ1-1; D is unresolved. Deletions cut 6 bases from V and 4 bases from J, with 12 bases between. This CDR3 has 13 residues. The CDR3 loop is CASRRGMGTEAFF. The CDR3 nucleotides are TGTGCCAGCAGACGCGGGATGGGCACTGAAGCTTTCTTT.

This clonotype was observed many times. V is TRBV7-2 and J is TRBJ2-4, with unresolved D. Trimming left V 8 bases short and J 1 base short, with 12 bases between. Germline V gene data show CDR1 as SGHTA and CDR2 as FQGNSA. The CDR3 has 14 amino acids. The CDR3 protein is CASAPSAAKNIQYF. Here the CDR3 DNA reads TGTGCCAGCGCACCATCGGCGGCCAAAAACATTCAGTACTTC. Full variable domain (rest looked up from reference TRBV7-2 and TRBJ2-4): GAGVSQSPSNKVTEKGKDVELRCDPISGHTALYWYRQSLGQGLEFLIYFQGNSAPDKSGLPSDRFSAERTGGSVSTLTIQRTQQEDSAVYLCASAPSAAKNIQYFGAGTRLSVL.

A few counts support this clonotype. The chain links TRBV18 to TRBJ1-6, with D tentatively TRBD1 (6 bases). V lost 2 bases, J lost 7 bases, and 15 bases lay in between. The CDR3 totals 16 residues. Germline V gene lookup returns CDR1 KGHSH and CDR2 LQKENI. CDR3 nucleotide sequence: TGTGCCAGCTCACCAAGGACACAGGGAGGGAATTCACCCCTCCACTTT. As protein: CASSPRTQGGNSPLHF.

Here the CDR3 DNA reads TGTGCCAGCAGCCAAGCCTACGGTGTCGTAGAACTCTATGGCTACACCTTC. Protein sequence: CASSQAYGVVELYGYTF. The rearrangement uses TRBV3-1 and TRBJ1-2; D gene unclear. Trimming took 1 base from V and 4 from J, leaving 19 bases between them. Germline-derived CDR1 and CDR2 are LGHDT and YNNKEL (reference sequence). There are 17 residues in the CDR3.